These 30 T cell receptor beta chains were sequenced from one sample in a study of T cells in localized non-small cell lung cancer. The method was immunoSEQ multiplex PCR; TCRdb's version includes in-frame clones alone and lacks a portion of them. The sample has 25,000 to 35,000 clones, around nine tenths seen once. The specimen comprised peripheral blood, sampled before any cancer treatment. The source of these receptors is a female donor over 55 with stage III squamous cell lung carcinoma.

The chain employs TRBV7-2 and TRBJ2-3, with D unclear. The germline CDR1 and CDR2 sequences are SGHTA and FQGNSA. This CDR3 spans 13 amino acids. The ends were cut back, 4 bases at V and 2 bases at J, with 7 bases in the middle. CDR3 region: CASSSGPTDTQYF. Written as DNA, the CDR3 is TGTGCCAGCAGCTCCGGACCCACAGATACGCAGTATTTT. The full variable domain, completed using reference TRBV7-2 and TRBJ2-3, is GAGVSQSPSNKVTEKGKDVELRCDPISGHTALYWYRQSLGQGLEFLIYFQGNSAPDKSGLPSDRFSAERTGGSVSTLTIQRTQQEDSAVYLCASSSGPTDTQYFGPGTRLTVL.

In its sample, this clone was seen once. The chain joins TRBV6-5 to TRBJ2-7, with D possibly TRBD2 on 5 matching bases. Germline lookup yields CDR1 MNHEY and CDR2 SVGAGI. V was pared by 5 bases and J by 2 bases, with 16 bases between. CDR3 length equals 15 residues. The CDR3 loop reads CASSDYTNLPYEQYF. For the CDR3, the DNA is TGTGCCAGCAGTGACTATACAAACCTTCCCTACGAGCAGTACTTC.

This rearrangement joins TRBV28 to TRBJ2-7; the match to TRBD2 covers 9 bases. V dropped 6 bases and J dropped 1; count of bases not matched to a gene: 7. The CDR3 is made up of 15 amino acids. The germline V gene encodes CDR1 MDHEN and CDR2 SYDVKM. CDR3 coding DNA: TGTGCCAGCAGACCGGCGGGGGGGCCTTCCTACGAGCAGTACTTC. Protein: CASRPAGGPSYEQYF.

The chain has TRBV28 and TRBJ1-2; 7 nucleotides match TRBD1. In germline, CDR1 is MDHEN, CDR2 SYDVKM. With 4 bases clipped from V and 1 base from J, the junction kept 3 bases outside the gene matches. CDR3 length: 14 amino acids. CDR3 in DNA: TGTGCCAGCAGTTCCGCAGGGGGTAACTATGGCTACACCTTC. Translated: CASSSAGGNYGYTF.

This sequence joins TRBV9 and TRBJ2-5, with D perhaps given as TRBD1 or TRBD2 (5 bases each). Trimming stripped 0 bases from V and 4 bases from J, with 16 bases between. Germline V gene lookup returns CDR1 SGDLS and CDR2 YYNGEE. This CDR3 is built from 16 residues. CDR3 coding DNA: TGTGCCAGCAGCGTAGCCCCAGGGCTAGAGGGAGAGACCCAGTACTTC. This codes for CASSVAPGLEGETQYF. The whole variable domain, filled in from reference TRBV9 and TRBJ2-5, reads DSGVTQTPKHLITATGQRVTLRCSPRSGDLSVYWYQQSLDQGLQFLIQYYNGEERAKGNILERFSAQQFPDLHSELNLSSLELGDSALYFCASSVAPGLEGETQYFGPGTRLLVL.

J is TRBJ2-7 and V is TRBV2, with TRBD2 identical over 7 bases. The CDR3 length is 14 residues. V dropped 2 bases and J dropped 3; count of bases not matched to a gene: 4. Germline loops: CDR1 SNHLY, CDR2 FYNNEI. CDR3 region: CASSEQGRGYEQYF. Here the CDR3 DNA reads TGTGCCAGCAGTGAACAAGGGAGGGGCTACGAGCAGTACTTC.

This clone was found once. J is TRBJ1-3 and V is TRBV5-1; D gene uncertain. CDR3 length: 14 residues. Germline V gives CDR1 SGHRS, CDR2 YFSETQ. V shed 0 bases and J shed 0 bases, with 4 bases lying between them. The CDR3: CASSLDGSGNTIYF. DNA for the CDR3: TGCGCCAGCAGCTTGGACGGCTCTGGAAACACCATATATTTT. Full variable domain (remainder filled in from reference TRBV5-1 and TRBJ1-3): KAGVTQTPRYLIKTRGQQVTLSCSPISGHRSVSWYQQTPGQGLQFLFEYFSETQRNKGNFPGRFSGRQFSNSRSEMNVSTLELGDSALYLCASSLDGSGNTIYFGEGSWLTVV.

CDR3 bases: TGTGCCAGCAGCCCGGACAGGGAAGGGCCTGAAGCTTTCTTT. Translating it yields CASSPDREGPEAFF. The V call is TRBV7-8, the J call TRBJ1-1, with 8 bases aligning to TRBD1. The ends lost 5 bases at V and 6 bases at J; junction bases unmatched: 8. The CDR3 is 14 residues long. The germline V gene encodes CDR1 SGHVS and CDR2 FQNEAQ.

The rearrangement links TRBV30 to TRBJ2-3; the match to TRBD2 covers 7 bases. The V gene end was trimmed by 0 bases and the J gene end by 4 bases; junction bases not matched to a gene: 7. Per the germline V gene, CDR1 is GTSNPN and CDR2 is SVGIG (reference sequence). The CDR3 extends over 15 amino acids. CDR3 region: CAWSVGGGGADTQYF. The CDR3 DNA reads as TGTGCCTGGAGTGTTGGGGGGGGAGGGGCAGATACGCAGTATTTT.

CDR3 loop: CASSLGETLFCNQPQHF. Written as DNA, the CDR3 is TGTGCCAGCAGCTTAGGAGAGACACTTTTTTGCAATCAGCCCCAGCATTTT. The chain is built from TRBV11-3 and TRBJ1-5; D call uncertain. The CDR3 loop spans 17 amino acids. Trimming removed 1 base from V and 2 bases from J, with 15 bases in between. Looked up from germline, CDR1 is SGHNT and CDR2 is YENEEA. The full variable domain, its missing parts supplied by reference TRBV11-3 and TRBJ1-5, is EAGVVQSPRYKIIEKKQPVAFWCNPISGHNTLYWYLQNLGQGPELLIRYENEEAVDDSQLPKDRFSAERLKGVDSTLKIQPAELGDSAVYLCASSLGETLFCNQPQHFGDGTRLSIL.

V is TRBV5-1 and J is TRBJ2-7; 11 bases line up with TRBD2. The CDR3 contains 15 residues. Trimming removed 0 bases from V and 7 bases from J; junction bases left unmatched: 6. Germline-derived CDR1 and CDR2 are SGHRS and YFSETQ. The CDR3 nucleotides read TGCGCCAGCAGCTTGGTGACTAGCGGGAACCGGGAGCAGTACTTC. This translates into CASSLVTSGNREQYF.

In its sample, this clone was seen a few times. The rearrangement uses TRBV6-5 and TRBJ1-2; 7 nucleotides line up with TRBD1. Germline V gives CDR1 MNHEY, CDR2 SVGAGI. After removal of 0 bases from V and 6 bases from J, the junction contained 7 bases not matched to a gene. This CDR3 is 15 amino acids long. CDR3 in DNA: TGTGCCAGCAGTTACTCGAGAGGGGGCGCGGATGGCTACACCTTC. Translating gives CASSYSRGGADGYTF.

The chain couples TRBV6-5 to TRBJ2-5, with 9 bases aligning to TRBD2. V lost 2 bases to trimming and J lost 5 bases; unmatched junction nucleotides: 6. Germline assignment: CDR1 MNHEY and CDR2 SVGAGI. The length of the CDR3 is 15 residues. CDR3 sequence reads: CASSYGIAGEETQYF. In DNA form, the CDR3 reads TGTGCCAGCAGTTACGGTATAGCGGGAGAGGAGACCCAGTACTTC.

V usage is TRBV4-3 and J usage is TRBJ2-1; D is undetermined. There are 16 residues in the CDR3. Germline V CDR1 and CDR2: LGHNA, YSLEER. V lost 3 bases, J lost 0 bases, and 12 bases lay in between. Here the CDR3 reads CASSHRIHSSYNEQFF. In nucleotides, the CDR3 is TGCGCCAGCAGCCATCGGATTCATTCCTCCTACAATGAGCAGTTCTTC.

This clone has more than one count but fewer than ten. This chain connects TRBV7-2 to TRBJ2-5; 9 nucleotides line up with TRBD2. The CDR3 has 17 residues. The germline V gene encodes CDR1 SGHTA and CDR2 FQGNSA. The V segment lost 6 bases and the J segment 0 bases; nucleotides outside the gene matches: 11. Written as DNA, the CDR3 is TGTGCCAGCAGACGCCTGACTAGCGGAGGGTACCAAGAGACCCAGTACTTC. It is translated as CASRRLTSGGYQETQYF.

The rearrangement links TRBV19 to TRBJ2-6, with 11 bases identical to TRBD1. The junction had 3 bases not matched to a gene; V was cut back by 8 bases and J by 0 bases. Germline values: CDR1 LNHDA, CDR2 SQIVND (reference sequence). The CDR3 has 16 amino acids. CDR3 DNA: TGTGCCAGTGGGGACAGGGGGTCCTCTGGGGCCAACGTCCTGACTTTC. As protein: CASGDRGSSGANVLTF.

This chain links TRBV9 with TRBJ2-1; 9 bases line up with TRBD2. V shed 3 bases, J shed 7 bases, and the junction held 8 bases outside the gene matches. This CDR3 comprises 15 residues. The germline V gene has CDR1 SGDLS and CDR2 YYNGEE. The CDR3 sequence is CASSGTGTSRNEQFF. The CDR3 region has the DNA TGTGCCAGCAGCGGAACCGGGACTAGCCGTAATGAGCAGTTCTTC.

This chain joins TRBV28 and TRBJ1-6; D is ambiguous. Deletions cut 6 bases from V and 9 bases from J, with 12 bases between. From germline, CDR1 is MDHEN and CDR2 SYDVKM. The CDR3 runs 13 residues. In DNA form, the CDR3 reads TGTGCCAGCAGCGACTTGCGCGGTTCACCCCTCCACTTT. This translates into CASSDLRGSPLHF.

In DNA, the CDR3 is TGTGCCACCAGCCGCCTAGCGGGAGTAGAAGATACGCAGTATTTT. Translating gives CATSRLAGVEDTQYF. The gene calls are TRBV15 and TRBJ2-3; 10 nucleotides align to TRBD2. Trimming took 5 bases from V and 5 from J; bases not matched to a gene: 7. CDR1 is LNHNV, CDR2 YYDKDF, per germline (reference sequence). The CDR3 length is 15 residues.

The CDR3 region is CASSEYPDPNTEAFF. CDR3 DNA sequence: TGTGCCAGCAGTGAATATCCAGACCCGAACACTGAAGCTTTCTTT. The chain joins TRBV6-1 to TRBJ1-1; D is unresolved. The germline gives CDR1 MNHNS, CDR2 SASEGT. Trimming shortened V by 2 bases and J by 1 base, and 11 bases separated the two germline ends. There are 15 residues in the CDR3.

The gene calls are TRBV11-2 and TRBJ2-7; TRBD2 aligns across 8 bases. CDR1 and CDR2 (germline): SGHAT, FQNNGV. CDR3 length: 14 amino acids. The ends lost 0 bases at V and 6 bases at J; junction bases unmatched: 4. CDR3 sequence reads: CASSLDRLAFEQYF. The CDR3, as DNA: TGTGCCAGCAGCTTAGATCGACTAGCGTTCGAGCAGTACTTC.

The rearrangement uses TRBV6-6 and TRBJ2-1, with D possibly TRBD2 on 5 matching bases. The CDR3 totals 12 residues. V lost 4 bases and J lost 9, with 10 bases in between. Germline lookup yields CDR1 MNHNY and CDR2 SVGAGI (reference sequence). The CDR3 DNA follows: TGTGCCAGCAGTTCCCAGGAGGCTGAGCAGTTCTTC. Translation: CASSSQEAEQFF.

The V call is TRBV6-1, the J call TRBJ2-7; the match to TRBD2 covers 14 bases. V was pared by 3 bases and J by 0 bases, with 7 bases of the junction left unmatched. Germline V lookup: CDR1 MNHNS, CDR2 SASEGT. The CDR3 is 18 amino acids. The CDR3 DNA reads as TGTGCCAGCAGTGAGCCGGGACTAGCGGGGGCTAGCTCCTACGAGCAGTACTTC. Translated: CASSEPGLAGASSYEQYF.

The V gene is TRBV5-1, the J gene TRBJ2-3; 9 nucleotides align to TRBD1. This CDR3 has 15 amino acids. The V segment lost 1 base and the J segment 3 bases; nucleotides outside the gene matches: 3. Germline V gives CDR1 SGHRS, CDR2 YFSETQ. CDR3 nucleotides: TGCGCCAGCAGCTTGACAGGGGGCGGAACAGATACGCAGTATTTT. It translates to CASSLTGGGTDTQYF.

In nucleotides, the CDR3 is TGTGCCAGCAGTTCCCTTACCAGGGGTTACGAGCAGTACTTC. This codes for CASSSLTRGYEQYF. The chain uses TRBV27 and TRBJ2-7; D is possibly TRBD1 (6 bases). V gave up 4 bases and J gave up 4 bases, with 14 bases separating them. The CDR3 consists of 14 residues. CDR1 is MNHEY, CDR2 SMNVEV, per germline (reference sequence).

The V and J genes are TRBV5-1 and TRBJ2-4; D perhaps matches TRBD1 (5 bases). Trimming cost V 1 base and J 5 bases, with 7 bases left between them. The CDR3 loop spans 13 amino acids. Germline V lookup: CDR1 SGHRS, CDR2 YFSETQ. The DNA of the CDR3 is TGCGCCAGCAGCTTGCTGACAGAAAACATTCAGTACTTC. It codes for CASSLLTENIQYF.

This chain uses TRBV6-6 with TRBJ2-1, with D maybe TRBD2 (5 bases). V was cut by 0 bases and J by 3 bases, with 9 bases left in between. In germline, CDR1 is MNHNY, CDR2 SVGAGI (reference sequence). CDR3 length equals 15 residues. Written as DNA, the CDR3 is TGTGCCAGCAGTTACTCACGGGGAAACTACAATGAGCAGTTCTTC. Translating it yields CASSYSRGNYNEQFF.

The chain links TRBV18 to TRBJ2-6, with D hard to call. Looked up from germline, CDR1 is KGHSH and CDR2 is LQKENI. There are 16 residues in the CDR3. The germline V and J ends were trimmed by 6 bases and 0 bases, with 12 bases remaining between them. Written as DNA, the CDR3 is TGTGCCAGCTCCTCGGACGGATTCTCTGGGGCCAACGTCCTGACTTTC. Protein product: CASSSDGFSGANVLTF.

V gene TRBV15 combines with J gene TRBJ1-1; D gene uncertain. V was trimmed by 3 bases and J by 3 bases, leaving 8 bases between them. In germline, CDR1 is LNHNV, CDR2 YYDKDF (reference sequence). This CDR3 spans 13 amino acids. CDR3 in DNA: TGTGCCACCAGCAGGGAAGAGGACACTGAAGCTTTCTTT. It specifies CATSREEDTEAFF.

This clone was found once. V is TRBV7-3 and J is TRBJ2-7; the D gene could be TRBD1 or TRBD2 (5 bases each). CDR1 SGHTA and CDR2 FQGTGA come from the germline V gene. The CDR3 loop spans 15 amino acids. V was clipped by 2 bases and J by 7 bases, with 18 bases between them. The CDR3 nucleotides are TGTGCCAGCAGCTTATCGGGACCCTCGTCGGGGGAGCAGTACTTC. Protein product: CASSLSGPSSGEQYF.